Shown below are 18 T cell receptor beta chains from a single sample sequenced in a study of early T cells in non-severe SARS-CoV-2 infection. TCRdb reprocessed the 5' RACE reads via MiXCR and lists one record per CDR3 protein. The table includes tens of thousands of distinct CDR3 sequences, around 6.3% detected once. Sequences were obtained from whole blood. The source is an adult who was a healthcare worker with PCR-confirmed SARS-CoV-2 infection or an uninfected control (not recorded which).

This clonotype was counted only a few times. The chain employs TRBV28 and TRBJ2-4; 12 bases fit TRBD2. Germline values: CDR1 MDHEN, CDR2 SYDVKM. This CDR3 has 17 residues. The V gene end was trimmed by 8 bases and the J gene end by 3 bases; junction bases not matched to a gene: 11. The CDR3 sequence: CASLTSGSPEGKNIQYF. CDR3 bases: TGTGCCAGCTTGACTAGCGGGAGTCCGGAGGGCAAAAACATTCAGTACTTC.

This clonotype was counted at least ten times. This sequence joins TRBV20-1 and TRBJ2-1; 11 bases align to TRBD2. From germline, CDR1 is DFQATT and CDR2 SNEGSKA (reference sequence). Germline trimming cut 3 bases from V and 10 bases from J; bases unmatched to any gene: 8. This CDR3 has 14 residues. The CDR3 here is CSARASGRTGEQFF. CDR3 nucleotide sequence: TGCAGTGCTAGGGCTAGCGGGAGGACGGGCGAGCAGTTCTTC.

This rearrangement joins TRBV20-1 to TRBJ2-2; 15 bases fit TRBD2. Germline lookup yields CDR1 DFQATT and CDR2 SNEGSKA (reference sequence). This CDR3 spans 16 amino acids. V lost 5 bases to trimming and J lost 9 bases; unmatched junction nucleotides: 10. As DNA, the CDR3 is TGCAGTGCTGTAACCAGGGGACTAGCGGGAGGCCGGGAGCTGTTTTTT. Protein product: CSAVTRGLAGGRELFF.

This clonotype has just a few counts. This CDR3 reads CSARDRLTGVSYEQYF. CDR3 in DNA: TGCAGTGCTAGAGACCGCTTGACAGGGGTTAGCTACGAGCAGTACTTC. The chain joins TRBV20-1 to TRBJ2-7, with TRBD1 matching 8 bases. Trimming took 0 bases from V and 3 from J; bases not matched to a gene: 10. This CDR3 has 16 amino acids. Germline values: CDR1 DFQATT, CDR2 SNEGSKA (reference sequence).

This clonotype showed up many times. This chain connects TRBV29-1 to TRBJ1-1; D might be TRBD1 (6 bases). The CDR3 spans 13 residues. The germline V and J ends were trimmed by 3 bases and 5 bases, with 13 bases remaining between them. Germline CDR1 SQVTM, CDR2 ANQGSEA. The CDR3 is CSVDWGARTEAFF. CDR3 nucleotides: TGCAGCGTTGACTGGGGGGCTAGGACTGAAGCTTTCTTT.

The chain recombines TRBV28 with TRBJ2-7; 10 nucleotides match TRBD2. The germline CDR1 and CDR2 sequences are MDHEN and SYDVKM. This CDR3 contains 18 residues. With 2 bases clipped from V and 0 bases from J, the junction kept 10 bases outside the gene matches. The CDR3 region is CASSLGLAGGFPSYEQYF. The DNA for the CDR3 is TGTGCCAGCAGTTTAGGATTAGCGGGAGGATTTCCCTCCTACGAGCAGTACTTC.

This clonotype was observed at least ten times. CDR3 nucleotide sequence: TGTGCCAGCAGTCTCACCCTAGCTAGCGGGAATGAGCAGTTCTTC. Its translation is CASSLTLASGNEQFF. This chain connects TRBV28 to TRBJ2-1; 8 bases fit TRBD2. Trimming took 5 bases from V and 7 from J; bases not matched to a gene: 10. This CDR3 has 15 amino acids. The germline gives CDR1 MDHEN, CDR2 SYDVKM.

The V gene is TRBV9, the J gene TRBJ2-1; D call uncertain. The germline CDR1 and CDR2 sequences are SGDLS and YYNGEE. The CDR3 contains 12 residues. Trimming cost V 4 bases and J 7 bases, with 9 bases left between them. The CDR3 DNA reads as TGTGCCAGCAGCCGGGCCGATAATGAGCAGTTCTTC. It encodes CASSRADNEQFF.

V and J are TRBV20-1 and TRBJ2-3; D is ambiguous. This CDR3 contains 12 residues. Germline assignment: CDR1 DFQATT and CDR2 SNEGSKA (reference sequence). V lost 8 bases to trimming and J lost 7 bases, with 16 bases between them. The CDR3 bases are TGCAGTCCGAAGTCTGGGATGAATACGCAGTATTTT. This encodes CSPKSGMNTQYF.

As regards this clonotype: The junction and the germline gene differ at one end; a read error may be behind it. The V call is TRBV12-3 or TRBV12-4, the J call TRBJ1-5; D not resolved. The CDR3 is 12 residues long. CDR3 DNA sequence: TGTGTCAGCAGCAAGCATCCTCAGCCCCAGCATTTT. It codes for CVSSKHPQPQHF.

This clonotype was counted ten times or more. The chain links TRBV12-3 or TRBV12-4 to TRBJ1-4, with a weak D call TRBD1 (6 bases). Trimming took 7 bases from V and 7 from J, leaving 13 bases between them. This CDR3 has 13 residues. CDR3 coding DNA: TGTGCCAGCACCCGGGGGGCTGGTGAAAAACTGTTTTTT. Translating gives CASTRGAGEKLFF.

This clonotype has ten or more counts. This chain uses TRBV5-1 with TRBJ1-6; 8 bases agree with TRBD1. The CDR3 loop spans 14 amino acids. With V trimmed by 1 base and J by 9 bases, 3 bases remained unmatched. Germline V CDR1 and CDR2: SGHRS, YFSETQ. The CDR3 DNA follows: TGCGCCAGCAGCTTGACAGGGGGAATTTCACCCCTCCACTTT. It is translated as CASSLTGGISPLHF. Full variable domain (rest looked up from reference TRBV5-1 and TRBJ1-6): KAGVTQTPRYLIKTRGQQVTLSCSPISGHRSVSWYQQTPGQGLQFLFEYFSETQRNKGNFPGRFSGRQFSNSRSEMNVSTLELGDSALYLCASSLTGGISPLHFGNGTRLTVT.

This clonotype has only a few counts. CDR3 amino acids: CASSFQATTDTQYF. The CDR3 DNA reads TGTGCCAGCAGTTTCCAGGCTACCACAGATACGCAGTATTTT. The chain is built from TRBV2 and TRBJ2-3; no clear D gene. The V gene's germline CDR1 is SNHLY and CDR2 FYNNEI. The CDR3 has 14 residues. V was clipped by 5 bases and J by 2 bases, with 11 bases between them.

The V call is TRBV10-2, the J call TRBJ1-6, with 7 bases matching TRBD1. The CDR3 is 15 residues long. Trimming at V came to 6 bases and at J to 7 bases, leaving 9 bases not matched to a gene. Germline CDR1 is WSHSY and CDR2 is SAAADI. CDR3 bases: TGCGCCAGCAGGGTCTCCGGGACAGAAAATTCACCCCTCCACTTT. Its protein is CASRVSGTENSPLHF.

This clonotype was detected ten times or more. The V gene is TRBV20-1, the J gene TRBJ2-1, with D unclear. Per the germline V gene, CDR1 is DFQATT and CDR2 is SNEGSKA (reference sequence). V lost 1 base and J 6 bases, leaving 10 bases between the germline ends. This CDR3 has 13 amino acids. CDR3 bases: TGCAGTGCTAGAGTGCCCCGCGTCAATGAGCAGTTCTTC. Its protein product is CSARVPRVNEQFF.

This clonotype turned up a few times. The V and J genes are TRBV5-1 and TRBJ2-1; 13 bases agree with TRBD2. CDR1 SGHRS and CDR2 YFSETQ come from the germline V gene. Trimming at V came to 4 bases and at J to 13 bases, leaving 8 bases not matched to a gene. This CDR3 region has 14 residues. Here the CDR3 reads CASSGPGLAGVQFF. The CDR3 region has the DNA TGCGCCAGCAGCGGACCCGGACTAGCGGGAGTTCAGTTCTTC.

Many counts were recorded for this clonotype. The V call is TRBV10-3, the J call TRBJ1-1; D is perhaps TRBD1 (6 bases). Trimming shortened V by 5 bases and J by 1 base, and 11 bases separated the two germline ends. Germline loops: CDR1 ENHRY, CDR2 SYGVKD. The CDR3 spans 14 residues. The CDR3 bases are TGTGCCATCAGTATCACAGGGACGAACACTGAAGCTTTCTTT. This translates into CAISITGTNTEAFF.

The V gene is TRBV24-1, the J gene TRBJ2-1; weak D call: TRBD1 (6 bases). V was pared by 5 bases and J by 5 bases, with 18 bases between. CDR1 and CDR2 (germline): KGHDR, SFDVKD. The CDR3 has 16 amino acids. CDR3 DNA sequence: TGTGCCACCAGTGGGGTATTAGGGGACAACAACAATGAGCAGTTCTTC. Protein product: CATSGVLGDNNNEQFF.